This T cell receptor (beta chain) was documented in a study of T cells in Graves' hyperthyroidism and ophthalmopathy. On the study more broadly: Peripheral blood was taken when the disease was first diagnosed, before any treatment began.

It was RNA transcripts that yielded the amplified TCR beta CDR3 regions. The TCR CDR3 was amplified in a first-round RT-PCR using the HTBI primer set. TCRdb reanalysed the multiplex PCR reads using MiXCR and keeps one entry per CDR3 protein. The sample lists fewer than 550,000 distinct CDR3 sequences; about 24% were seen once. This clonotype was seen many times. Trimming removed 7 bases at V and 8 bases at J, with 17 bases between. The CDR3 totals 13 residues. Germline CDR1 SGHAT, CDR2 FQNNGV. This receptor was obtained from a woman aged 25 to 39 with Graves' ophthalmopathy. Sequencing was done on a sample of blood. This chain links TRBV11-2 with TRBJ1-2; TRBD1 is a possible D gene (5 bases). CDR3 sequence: CASTQGPGEGYTF. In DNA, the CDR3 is TGTGCCAGCACCCAAGGACCGGGGGAGGGCTACACCTTC.